This T cell receptor (beta chain) was recovered during a study of tumor-infiltrating lymphocytes in primary liver carcinoma. CDR1 and CDR2 (germline): MDHEN, SYDVKM. V was shortened by 3 bases and J by 4 bases, with 9 bases between the two germline ends. The CDR3 runs to 13 residues. Priming with a constant-region primer yielded TCR beta cDNA from 400 to 500 ng total RNA. The TCR beta library was amplified through three nested multiplex PCR rounds in a modified ARM-PCR procedure. Amplification in the first two PCR rounds was performed using TRBV1-TRBV30 forward primers and a C-beta reverse primer for roughly 9 cycles each. TCRdb processed the multiplex PCR reads anew with MiXCR; each CDR3 protein has one entry. The repertoire holds around 40,000 distinct CDR3 sequences, with around 70% as singletons. Co-extraction of RNA and DNA was performed on about 18-30 mg of unsorted bulk tissue. This clonotype appeared a few times. No conserved phenylalanine or tryptophan ends this CDR3, so it is likely a read error.

The TCR was taken from a man aged 35 to 55 with primary liver carcinoma and hepatitis B virus infection. Sequencing was done on a sample of liver tumor tissue from sampling region 2. Documented subset: tumor region T2, inferior pole. This chain joins TRBV28 and TRBJ1-2; D not certain. Written as DNA, the CDR3 is TGTGCCAGCAGTTTTCGGACTTTCTATGGCTACACCTCC. Its translation is CASSFRTFYGYTS.